The rows below give T cell receptor beta chains drawn from one sample of a study of blood T cells in healthy people across ages. TCRdb re-called the 5' RACE reads through MiXCR, storing one row per CDR3 protein. The sample has 600,000 to 850,000 distinct CDR3 sequences, approximately 25% seen once; the top ten hold under 10%. A further study also used this sample, focusing on T cells of mothers and their children.

Material for sequencing was blood. The source of these receptors is a boy aged 10-17 years in good health. Both conserved end residues are part of each CDR3. D genes are given only for firm matches. Clone size is given for some rows only: seen once, a few or many times, or a class if the clone is expanded.

CDR3: CASSSMGNQPQHF; DNA: TGTGCCAGCAGCTCTATGGGAAATCAGCCCCAGCATTTT; size: few; V: TRBV7-2; D: NA; J: TRBJ1-5
CDR3: CASSLPGQGESDTQYF; DNA: TGTGCCAGCAGTCTTCCGGGACAGGGGGAATCAGATACGCAGTATTTT; size: NA; V: TRBV28; D: TRBD1; J: TRBJ2-3
CDR3: CASSYYLAGYEQYF; DNA: TGTGCCAGCAGCTATTATCTAGCGGGTTACGAGCAGTACTTC; size: NA; V: TRBV7-2; D: TRBD2; J: TRBJ2-7
CDR3: CASSLVGVNEQFF; DNA: TGTGCCAGCAGTTTAGTGGGGGTCAATGAGCAGTTCTTC; size: few; V: TRBV5-1; D: NA; J: TRBJ2-1
CDR3: CSARTSLGAGGYTF; DNA: TGCAGTGCTAGGACGAGCTTGGGGGCGGGAGGCTACACCTTC; size: few; V: TRBV20-1; D: NA; J: TRBJ1-2
CDR3: CASRGASNTGELFF; DNA: TGTGCCAGTAGGGGGGCATCGAACACCGGGGAGCTGTTTTTT; size: NA; V: TRBV3-1; D: NA; J: TRBJ2-2
CDR3: CASSLDRLGMGETQYF; DNA: TGTGCCAGCAGCTTAGATCGCCTGGGGATGGGAGAGACCCAGTACTTC; size: few; V: TRBV11-2; D: NA; J: TRBJ2-5
CDR3: CASSQELGIPEAFF; DNA: TGTGCCAGCAGCCAAGAGTTGGGTATCCCTGAAGCTTTCTTT; size: few; V: TRBV3-1; D: NA; J: TRBJ1-1
CDR3: CASSLSPLINEQFF; DNA: TGTGCCAGCAGCCTTAGCCCCCTAATCAATGAGCAGTTCTTC; size: NA; V: TRBV11-2; D: NA; J: TRBJ2-1
CDR3: CASTDRGPSYEQYF; DNA: TGTGCCAGCACCGACAGGGGACCCTCCTACGAGCAGTACTTC; size: NA; V: TRBV28; D: TRBD1; J: TRBJ2-7
CDR3: CASSGLAGGEEQYF; DNA: TGTGCCAGCAGCGGACTAGCGGGAGGGGAAGAGCAGTACTTC; size: many; V: TRBV7-9; D: TRBD2; J: TRBJ2-7
CDR3: CASSPEGTGGNQPQHF; DNA: TGCGCCAGCAGCCCGGAGGGAACAGGGGGGAATCAGCCCCAGCATTTT; size: NA; V: TRBV5-1; D: TRBD1; J: TRBJ1-5
CDR3: CASSLSFRDSGEQYF; DNA: TGTGCCAGCAGTTTAAGCTTCAGGGACTCGGGCGAGCAGTACTTC; size: NA; V: TRBV27; D: NA; J: TRBJ2-7
CDR3: CATSDLEDHEAFF; DNA: TGTGCCACCAGTGATTTGGAGGACCATGAAGCTTTCTTT; size: few; V: TRBV24-1; D: NA; J: TRBJ1-1
CDR3: CASSLGVEITEQFF; DNA: TGCGCCAGCAGCTTGGGAGTAGAGATCACTGAGCAGTTCTTC; size: NA; V: TRBV5-1; D: NA; J: TRBJ2-1
CDR3: CASSPPAGYEQYF; DNA: TGTGCCAGCAGCCCCCCGGCGGGTTACGAGCAGTACTTC; size: NA; V: TRBV7-9; D: NA; J: TRBJ2-7
CDR3: CASSPVSLNEAFF; DNA: TGTGCCAGCAGCCCCGTGTCTCTTAATGAAGCTTTCTTT; size: NA; V: TRBV28; D: NA; J: TRBJ1-1
CDR3: CSARRTGGSYGYTF; DNA: TGCAGTGCTAGAAGAACGGGGGGGAGCTATGGCTACACCTTC; size: NA; V: TRBV20-1; D: NA; J: TRBJ1-2
CDR3: CASSRTSASHNEQFF; DNA: TGTGCCAGCAGCAGGACTAGCGCCAGTCACAATGAGCAGTTCTTC; size: NA; V: TRBV5-5; D: TRBD2; J: TRBJ2-1
CDR3: CASSGGTPTTYEQYF; DNA: TGTGCCAGCAGCGGAGGGACCCCCACTACCTACGAGCAGTACTTC; size: NA; V: TRBV7-9; D: NA; J: TRBJ2-7
CDR3: CASSYDGQGAGNTIYF; DNA: TGTGCCAGCAGTTACGACGGACAGGGGGCAGGAAACACCATATATTTT; size: NA; V: TRBV13; D: TRBD1; J: TRBJ1-3
CDR3: CASSLGRGGIPDTQYF; DNA: TGTGCCAGCAGTTTGGGGCGGGGGGGCATCCCAGATACGCAGTATTTT; size: few; V: TRBV12-3/TRBV12-4; D: TRBD2; J: TRBJ2-3
CDR3: CASSFKSGPSGELFF; DNA: TGTGCCAGCAGCTTTAAATCGGGTCCGTCCGGGGAGCTGTTTTTT; size: NA; V: TRBV7-3; D: NA; J: TRBJ2-2
CDR3: CASSLNDRYNTEAFF; DNA: TGTGCCAGCAGCCTAAACGACAGGTATAACACTGAAGCTTTCTTT; size: NA; V: TRBV12-3/TRBV12-4; D: NA; J: TRBJ1-1
CDR3: CSAISPGGSYNEQFF; DNA: TGCAGTGCTATATCACCGGGGGGCTCCTACAATGAGCAGTTCTTC; size: few; V: TRBV20-1; D: TRBD2; J: TRBJ2-1
CDR3: CASSLGRSNNEQFF; DNA: TGTGCCAGCTCACTGGGGCGGAGTAACAATGAGCAGTTCTTC; size: NA; V: TRBV18; D: NA; J: TRBJ2-1
CDR3: CATSVYGTEAFF; DNA: TGTGCCACCAGCGTCTACGGAACTGAAGCTTTCTTT; size: NA; V: TRBV15; D: NA; J: TRBJ1-1
CDR3: CASSVHGGRPIYGYTF; DNA: TGTGCCAGCAGTGTCCATGGTGGCAGGCCTATCTATGGCTACACCTTC; size: few; V: TRBV2; D: NA; J: TRBJ1-2
CDR3: CASSQDYGATNEKLFF; DNA: TGCGCCAGCAGCCAAGATTACGGGGCAACTAATGAAAAACTGTTTTTT; size: few; V: TRBV4-3; D: NA; J: TRBJ1-4
CDR3: CSVGGPYEQYF; DNA: TGCAGCGTTGGGGGCCCCTACGAGCAGTACTTC; size: NA; V: TRBV29-1; D: NA; J: TRBJ2-7
CDR3: CSASQGSNEQFF; DNA: TGCAGTGCTAGCCAGGGAAGCAATGAGCAGTTCTTC; size: few; V: TRBV20-1; D: NA; J: TRBJ2-1
CDR3: CASRAYALTQYF; DNA: TGTGCCAGCAGAGCGTATGCGTTGACCCAGTACTTC; size: NA; V: TRBV2; D: NA; J: TRBJ2-5
CDR3: CASSFVADAYNEQFF; DNA: TGCGCCAGCAGCTTCGTAGCGGACGCCTACAATGAGCAGTTCTTC; size: NA; V: TRBV5-1; D: NA; J: TRBJ2-1
CDR3: CAQPLAETQYF; DNA: TGTGCCCAGCCACTAGCCGAGACCCAGTACTTC; size: few; V: TRBV10-3; D: NA; J: TRBJ2-5
CDR3: CSARDLGAPNPYNEQFF; DNA: TGCAGTGCTAGAGATCTCGGGGCTCCCAACCCCTACAATGAGCAGTTCTTC; size: few; V: TRBV20-1; D: NA; J: TRBJ2-1
CDR3: CASSVEAGLAYQQYF; DNA: TGTGCCAGCAGCGTAGAGGCTGGACTAGCCTACCAGCAGTACTTC; size: NA; V: TRBV9; D: TRBD2; J: TRBJ2-5
CDR3: CASSQRRAGWRDEQFF; DNA: TGTGCCAGCAGCCAGCGAAGGGCGGGGTGGCGGGATGAGCAGTTCTTC; size: NA; V: TRBV3-1; D: NA; J: TRBJ2-1
CDR3: CATSRDQRQYF; DNA: TGTGCCACCAGCAGAGATCAGAGACAGTATTTT; size: NA; V: TRBV15; D: NA; J: TRBJ2-3
CDR3: CASSFEIAGYPSYNEQFF; DNA: TGTGCCAGCAGCTTCGAAATAGCGGGATACCCCTCCTACAATGAGCAGTTCTTC; size: few; V: TRBV7-2; D: TRBD2; J: TRBJ2-1
CDR3: CASSARQGVAYNEQFF; DNA: TGTGCCAGCAGCGCCAGACAGGGGGTAGCCTACAACGAGCAGTTCTTC; size: few; V: TRBV7-8; D: TRBD1; J: TRBJ2-1
CDR3: CASSNTPEPNEKLFF; DNA: TGTGCCAGCAGTAACACACCGGAGCCCAATGAAAAACTGTTTTTT; size: NA; V: TRBV6-5; D: NA; J: TRBJ1-4
CDR3: CASTPLGGETQYF; DNA: TGTGCCAGCACCCCTCTGGGGGGTGAGACCCAGTACTTC; size: NA; V: TRBV6-5; D: NA; J: TRBJ2-5
CDR3: CASSYPTTGIYEQYF; DNA: TGTGCCAGCAGTTACCCCACGACAGGGATCTACGAGCAGTACTTC; size: once; V: TRBV6-6; D: TRBD1; J: TRBJ2-7
CDR3: CASSPSGGPDEQFF; DNA: TGCGCCAGCAGCCCATCGGGGGGCCCCGATGAGCAGTTCTTC; size: NA; V: TRBV4-1; D: NA; J: TRBJ2-1
CDR3: CASSQVVPGREAFF; DNA: TGTGCCAGCAGCCAAGTAGTGCCGGGGCGTGAAGCTTTCTTT; size: few; V: TRBV3-1; D: NA; J: TRBJ1-1
CDR3: CASSSLAGPYNEQFF; DNA: TGTGCCAGCAGTTCACTAGCGGGACCCTACAATGAGCAGTTCTTC; size: few; V: TRBV6-2/TRBV6-3; D: TRBD2; J: TRBJ2-1
CDR3: CSVEGGATDTQYF; DNA: TGCAGCGTTGAGGGGGGAGCCACAGATACGCAGTATTTT; size: NA; V: TRBV29-1; D: NA; J: TRBJ2-3
CDR3: CASSYHPYRGLTEAFF; DNA: TGTGCCAGCAGTTACCATCCTTACAGGGGGCTGACTGAAGCTTTCTTT; size: few; V: TRBV6-5; D: TRBD1; J: TRBJ1-1
CDR3: CASSLSAGEAYEQYF; DNA: TGTGCCAGCAGCTTATCAGCGGGAGAAGCCTACGAGCAGTACTTC; size: few; V: TRBV7-3; D: TRBD2; J: TRBJ2-7
CDR3: CASSSTRGLNEKLFF; DNA: TGTGCCAGCAGCTCCACTAGGGGGCTTAATGAAAAACTGTTTTTT; size: NA; V: TRBV7-9; D: TRBD1; J: TRBJ1-4
CDR3: CSASLPRDNYEQYF; DNA: TGCAGTGCTAGCCTCCCCCGGGACAACTACGAGCAGTACTTC; size: NA; V: TRBV20-1; D: NA; J: TRBJ2-7
CDR3: CASSSGYQETQYF; DNA: TGTGCCAGCAGTTCAGGGTATCAAGAGACCCAGTACTTC; size: few; V: TRBV5-4; D: NA; J: TRBJ2-5
CDR3: CAISPGLAGADEQFF; DNA: TGCGCCATCAGTCCGGGACTAGCGGGAGCCGATGAGCAGTTCTTC; size: few; V: TRBV10-3; D: TRBD2; J: TRBJ2-1